This T cell receptor (beta chain) was recovered during a study of patients and donors after allogeneic stem cell transplantation. V lost 7 bases and J lost 2, with 7 bases in between. The CDR3 totals 12 residues. This clonotype was seen just once. TCRdb recomputed calls from the RT-PCR reads with MiXCR, one row per CDR3 protein. The table lists around 29,000 distinct CDR3 sequences, 37% of them singletons. The sample taken for sequencing was blood, either unsorted or a sorted T cell fraction (not recorded which). The chain couples TRBV12-3 or TRBV12-4 to TRBJ2-3; the D is unclear. The TCR originated in a human donor who was either an allogeneic HSCT recipient or a stem cell or donor lymphocyte infusion donor (not recorded which). It is not recorded whose cells these are; they may come from a transplant donor. CDR3 nucleotides: TGTGCCAGCACTTTGGTCACAGATACGCAGTATTTT. Its protein is CASTLVTDTQYF.